These 3 T cell receptor beta chains originate from one sample sequenced in a study of Graves' ophthalmopathy and Graves' hyperthyroidism. RNA transcripts yielded amplified TCR beta CDR3 regions. RT-PCR was first run with HTBI primers, then multiplex PCR in a second round. Each CDR3 protein gets one entry after TCRdb re-called the multiplex PCR reads with MiXCR. Of 220,000 or so distinct CDR3 sequences in the sample, 20% to 25% were seen once. Specimen: peripheral blood. The receptors stem from a woman aged 45-60 years with Graves' ophthalmopathy.

This clonotype was observed a few times. V is TRBV4-2 and J is TRBJ1-1; a weak D match, TRBD1 (5 bases). Germline V gene lookup returns CDR1 LGHNA and CDR2 YNFKEQ. Deletions cut 0 bases from V and 11 bases from J, with 25 bases between. The CDR3 totals 17 residues. In DNA, the CDR3 is TGTGCCAGCAGCCAAGATGGGGCCCGGGCGGCGGGCACGGTGGCTTTCTTT. Residues: CASSQDGARAAGTVAFF.

V usage is TRBV2 and J usage is TRBJ1-1; 10 positions match TRBD1. Germline V gene lookup returns CDR1 SNHLY and CDR2 FYNNEI. The length of the CDR3 is 15 residues. The V gene end was trimmed by 8 bases and the J gene end by 5 bases; junction bases not matched to a gene: 11. The CDR3 nucleotides are TGTGCCAGCTCACCCCGGGACAGGGGAAGGACTGAAGCTTTCTTT. It is translated as CASSPRDRGRTEAFF.

The chain recombines TRBV12-3 or TRBV12-4 with TRBJ2-7, with a tentative D call TRBD1 (6 bases). Trimming removed 6 bases at V and 4 bases at J, with 16 bases between. This CDR3 is 14 amino acids long. The CDR3 region is CASRNTQGSYEQYF. The CDR3 coding sequence is TGTGCCAGCAGAAATACACAGGGATCTTACGAGCAGTACTTC.